The clone carrying this T cell receptor beta chain was counted only a few times. What it binds is not known. The data were obtained in a study of beta chain features in type 1 diabetes. The wider study: Taken together, all samples contributed some 100 million examined sorted cells. Whole-study results and caveats: Patients with Type 1 diabetes showed moderately but significantly shorter TCRB CDR3s in all four CD4+ subsets.

The whole isolated RNA underwent reverse transcription, so sequencing captured expressed TCRB transcripts. This table comes from immunoSEQ multiplex PCR, and its TCRdb copy is limited to in-frame clones, with some not included. The sample includes hundreds of thousands of clones, around an eighth of them seen just once. This CDR3 comprises 14 residues. The germline V gene has CDR1 SEHNR and CDR2 FQNEAQ (reference sequence). The ends lost 3 bases at V and 5 bases at J; junction bases unmatched: 3. What was sequenced was naive CD4+ T cells from blood. The rearrangement links TRBV7-9 to TRBJ2-2; 7 bases fit TRBD1. The TCR was taken from a man aged 18 to 29 with type 1 diabetes. The CDR3 protein is CASSFKQGTGELFF. CDR3 bases: TGTGCCAGCAGCTTTAAACAGGGGACCGGGGAGCTGTTTTTT. The full variable domain, with the rest looked up from reference TRBV7-9 and TRBJ2-2, is DTGVSQNPRHKITKRGQNVTFRCDPISEHNRLYWYRQTLGQGPEFLTYFQNEAQLEKSRLLSDRFSAERPKGSFSTLEIQRTEQGDSAMYLCASSFKQGTGELFFGEGSRLTVL.